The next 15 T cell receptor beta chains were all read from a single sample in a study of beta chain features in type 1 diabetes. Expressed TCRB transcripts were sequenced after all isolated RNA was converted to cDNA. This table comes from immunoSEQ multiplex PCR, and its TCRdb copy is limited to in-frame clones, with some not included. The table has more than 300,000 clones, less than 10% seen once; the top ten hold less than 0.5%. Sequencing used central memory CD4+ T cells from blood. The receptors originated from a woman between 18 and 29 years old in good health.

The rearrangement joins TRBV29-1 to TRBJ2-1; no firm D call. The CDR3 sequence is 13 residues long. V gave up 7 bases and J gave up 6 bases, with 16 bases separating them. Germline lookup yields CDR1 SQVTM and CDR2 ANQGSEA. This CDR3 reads CSAQNPVGNEQFF. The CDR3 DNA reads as TGCAGCGCTCAAAACCCCGTAGGCAATGAGCAGTTCTTC.

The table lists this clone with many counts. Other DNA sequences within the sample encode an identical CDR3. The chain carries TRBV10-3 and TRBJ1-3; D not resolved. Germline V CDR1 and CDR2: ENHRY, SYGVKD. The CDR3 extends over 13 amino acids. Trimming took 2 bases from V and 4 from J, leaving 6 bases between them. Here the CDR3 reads CAISEPGGNTIYF. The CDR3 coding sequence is TGTGCCATCAGTGAGCCGGGGGGAAACACCATATATTTT.

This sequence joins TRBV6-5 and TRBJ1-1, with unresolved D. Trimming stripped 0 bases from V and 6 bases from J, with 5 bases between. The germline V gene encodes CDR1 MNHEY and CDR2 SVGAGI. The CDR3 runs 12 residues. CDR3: CASSYSGAEAFF. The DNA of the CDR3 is TGTGCCAGCAGTTACTCTGGGGCTGAAGCTTTCTTT.

CDR3 nucleotides: TGCGCCAGCAGCACCGGGACTAGCGGCGACACAGATACGCAGTATTTT. Translated, it gives CASSTGTSGDTDTQYF. V and J are TRBV5-1 and TRBJ2-3, with 11 bases lining up with TRBD2. The length of the CDR3 is 16 residues. With 4 bases clipped from V and 2 bases from J, the junction kept 6 bases outside the gene matches. CDR1 is SGHRS and CDR2 is YFSETQ in the germline V gene.

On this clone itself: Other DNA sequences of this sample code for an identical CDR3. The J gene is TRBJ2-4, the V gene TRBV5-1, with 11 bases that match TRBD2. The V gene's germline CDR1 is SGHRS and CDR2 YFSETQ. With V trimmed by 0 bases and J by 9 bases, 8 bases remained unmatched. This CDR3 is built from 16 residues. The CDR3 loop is CASSLVVAGGGRIQYF. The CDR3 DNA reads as TGCGCCAGCAGCTTGGTAGTAGCGGGAGGGGGTCGCATTCAGTACTTC. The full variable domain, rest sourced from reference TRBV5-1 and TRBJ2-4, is KAGVTQTPRYLIKTRGQQVTLSCSPISGHRSVSWYQQTPGQGLQFLFEYFSETQRNKGNFPGRFSGRQFSNSRSEMNVSTLELGDSALYLCASSLVVAGGGRIQYFGAGTRLSVL.

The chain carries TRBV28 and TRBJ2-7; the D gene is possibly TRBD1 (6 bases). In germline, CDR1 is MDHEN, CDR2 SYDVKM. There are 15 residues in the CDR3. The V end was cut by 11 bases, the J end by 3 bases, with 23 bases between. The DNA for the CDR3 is TGTGCCGTCTCGACCCGACAGGCCCCTCTCTACGAGCAGTACTTC. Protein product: CAVSTRQAPLYEQYF.

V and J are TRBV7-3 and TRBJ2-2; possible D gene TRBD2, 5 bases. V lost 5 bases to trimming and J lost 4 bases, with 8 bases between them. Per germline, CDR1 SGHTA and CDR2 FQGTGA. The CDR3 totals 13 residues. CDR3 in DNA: TGTGCCAGCAGCGAAACTAGCACCGGGGAGCTGTTTTTT. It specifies CASSETSTGELFF.

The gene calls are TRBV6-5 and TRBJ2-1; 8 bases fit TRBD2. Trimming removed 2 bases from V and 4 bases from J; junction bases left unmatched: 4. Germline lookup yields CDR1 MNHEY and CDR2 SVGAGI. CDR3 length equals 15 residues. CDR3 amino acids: CASSYKVAGYNEQFF. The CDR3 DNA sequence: TGTGCCAGCAGTTACAAGGTAGCGGGATACAATGAGCAGTTCTTC.

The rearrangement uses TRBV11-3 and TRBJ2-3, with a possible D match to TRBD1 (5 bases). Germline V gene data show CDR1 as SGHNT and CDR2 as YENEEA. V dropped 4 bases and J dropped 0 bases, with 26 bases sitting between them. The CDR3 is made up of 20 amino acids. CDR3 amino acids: CASSYHIQLFRAYSTDTQYF. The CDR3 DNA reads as TGTGCCAGCAGCTACCATATCCAGCTTTTCAGGGCTTATAGCACAGATACGCAGTATTTT.

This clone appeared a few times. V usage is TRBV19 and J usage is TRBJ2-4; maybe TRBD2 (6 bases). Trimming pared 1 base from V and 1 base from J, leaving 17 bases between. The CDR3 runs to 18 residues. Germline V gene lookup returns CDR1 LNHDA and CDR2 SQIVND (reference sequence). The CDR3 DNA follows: TGTGCCAGTAGTATAGGGGCGGAGGGAATGATCGCCAAAAACATTCAGTACTTC. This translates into CASSIGAEGMIAKNIQYF.

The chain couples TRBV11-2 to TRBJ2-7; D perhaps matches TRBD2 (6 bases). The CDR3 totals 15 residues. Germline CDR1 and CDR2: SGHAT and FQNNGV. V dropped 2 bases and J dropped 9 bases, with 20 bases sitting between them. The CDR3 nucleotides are TGTGCCAGCAGCTTAAACGCCCCGGGAGTGGCCGGGCAGTACTTC. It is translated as CASSLNAPGVAGQYF.

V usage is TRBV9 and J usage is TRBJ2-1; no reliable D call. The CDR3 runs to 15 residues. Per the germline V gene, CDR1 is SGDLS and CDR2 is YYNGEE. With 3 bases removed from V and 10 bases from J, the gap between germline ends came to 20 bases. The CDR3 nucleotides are TGTGCCAGCAGCGCCTTTGACTCCGAGACCGAGGAGCAGTTCTTC. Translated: CASSAFDSETEEQFF.

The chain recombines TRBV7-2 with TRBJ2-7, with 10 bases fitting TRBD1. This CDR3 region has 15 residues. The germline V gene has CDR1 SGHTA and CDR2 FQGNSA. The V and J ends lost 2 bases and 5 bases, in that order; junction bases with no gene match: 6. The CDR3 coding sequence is TGTGCCAGCAGCTTAAATTACGGGACAGGGGACGAGCAGTACTTC. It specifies CASSLNYGTGDEQYF.

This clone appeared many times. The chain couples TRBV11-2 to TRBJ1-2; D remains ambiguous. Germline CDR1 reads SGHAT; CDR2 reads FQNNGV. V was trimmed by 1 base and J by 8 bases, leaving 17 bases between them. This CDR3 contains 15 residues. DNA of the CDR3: TGTGCCAGCAGCTTAGGGAGTTCCGACTGGCGGGGCTACACCTTC. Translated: CASSLGSSDWRGYTF.

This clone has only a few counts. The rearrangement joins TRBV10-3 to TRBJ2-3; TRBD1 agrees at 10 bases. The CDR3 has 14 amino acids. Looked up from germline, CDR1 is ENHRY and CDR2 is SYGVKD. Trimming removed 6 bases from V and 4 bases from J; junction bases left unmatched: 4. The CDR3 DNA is TGTGCCATCAGAGGGACAGGGGACCCAGATACGCAGTATTTT. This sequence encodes CAIRGTGDPDTQYF.